The clone carrying this TCR beta chain showed up just a few times. Its antigen is currently unknown. The data belong to a study of T cells after yellow fever vaccination. Background on the study: Researchers used SMART-Seq v4 Ultra Low Input to prepare fractions that had low cell numbers. General observations from the study: The appearance of a small share of clonotypes in both CD4 and CD8 compartments was observed. In FACS-sorted repertoires, abundant clonotypes from the bulk population could appear as contaminants.

The study made its TCR cDNA through 5'RACE template switching. That step introduced a universal primer site along with UMIs. TCRdb reprocessed the 5' RACE reads with MiXCR, giving one entry per CDR3 protein. Of more than 250,000 distinct CDR3 sequences in the sample, 6.8% were seen once. There are 12 residues in the CDR3. Trimming shortened V by 3 bases and J by 7 bases, and 11 bases separated the two germline ends. Looked up from germline, CDR1 is SGHNT and CDR2 is YYREEE (reference sequence). The receptor was derived from a man between 18 and 35 years old who received the YFV17D yellow fever vaccine. V is TRBV5-4 and J is TRBJ2-7; D is perhaps TRBD1 or TRBD2 (5 bases each). The material sequenced was PBMCs, taken 35 to 50 days after the first yellow fever vaccination. CDR3 bases: TGTGCCAGCAGCTGGGGGTCCGCGGAGCAGTACTTC. It encodes CASSWGSAEQYF.